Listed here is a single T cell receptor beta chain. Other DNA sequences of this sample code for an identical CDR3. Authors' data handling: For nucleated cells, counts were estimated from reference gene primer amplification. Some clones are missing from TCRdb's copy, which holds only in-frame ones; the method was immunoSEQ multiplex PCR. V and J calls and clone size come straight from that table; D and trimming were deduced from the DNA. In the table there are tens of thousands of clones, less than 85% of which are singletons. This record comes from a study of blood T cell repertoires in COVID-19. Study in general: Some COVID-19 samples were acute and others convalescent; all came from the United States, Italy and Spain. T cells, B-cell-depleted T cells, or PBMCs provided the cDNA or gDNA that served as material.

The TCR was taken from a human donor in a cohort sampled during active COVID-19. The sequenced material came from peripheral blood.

CDR3 nucleotides: TGCGCCAGCAGCTTCGGCGGGAGTATCTACGAGCAGTACTTC. This encodes CASSFGGSIYEQYF. The rearrangement links TRBV5-1 to TRBJ2-7; 7 nucleotides line up with TRBD2. J lost 3 bases, V lost 2 bases, and 5 bases had no gene match. Germline V gene lookup returns CDR1 SGHRS and CDR2 YFSETQ. CDR3 size: 14 residues.